The 21 T cell receptor beta chains given below trace back to one sample, sequenced in a study of T-cell memory formation after mild COVID-19. One entry per CDR3 protein, called by TCRdb with MiXCR from the 5' RACE reads. In the table there are fewer than 600,000 distinct CDR3 sequences, roughly 22% of which are singletons. The sequenced sample was PBMCs or a T cell subset sorted from them (not recorded which). These receptors all come from an adult woman who had mild COVID-19 (a few samples of this study predate the infection). Cell type and time point are not known.

This clonotype occurred many times. The gene calls are TRBV7-9 and TRBJ2-5; tentatively, D is TRBD1 or TRBD2 (5 bases each). V was pared by 4 bases and J by 1 base, with 16 bases between. The V gene's germline CDR1 is SEHNR and CDR2 FQNEAQ (reference sequence). The CDR3 length is 16 residues. CDR3 sequence (DNA): TGTGCCAGCAGCTCGCCCGGGACCAAATTCCAAGAGACCCAGTACTTC. It is translated as CASSSPGTKFQETQYF. The full variable domain, its missing parts supplied by reference TRBV7-9 and TRBJ2-5, is DTGVSQNPRHKITKRGQNVTFRCDPISEHNRLYWYRQTLGQGPEFLTYFQNEAQLEKSRLLSDRFSAERPKGSFSTLEIQRTEQGDSAMYLCASSSPGTKFQETQYFGPGTRLLVL.

This clonotype was picked up a small number of times. The CDR3 loop reads CASSQTPKRGPRYEQYF. CDR3 nucleotide sequence: TGCGCCAGCAGCCAAACTCCGAAGAGGGGGCCTCGCTACGAGCAGTACTTC. The rearrangement links TRBV4-1 to TRBJ2-7; TRBD1 aligns across 7 bases. The CDR3 is 17 residues long. Germline V gene sequence: CDR1 MGHRA, CDR2 YSYEKL. V was clipped by 2 bases and J by 3 bases; unmatched bases: 13.

The CDR3: CASSKDQGWNTEAFF. The CDR3 region has the DNA TGTGCCAGCAGTAAGGACCAGGGATGGAACACTGAAGCTTTCTTT. The chain couples TRBV12-3 or TRBV12-4 to TRBJ1-1, with a weak D call TRBD1 (5 bases). The CDR3 is 15 amino acids. V lost 5 bases to trimming and J lost 1 base, with 14 bases between them.

This clonotype was counted a few times. The rearrangement links TRBV18 to TRBJ1-1, with a weak D call TRBD1 (5 bases). The ends were cut back, 6 bases at V and 1 base at J, with 9 bases in the middle. CDR1 and CDR2 from the germline V gene are KGHSH and LQKENI. The CDR3 consists of 13 residues. The CDR3 nucleotides read TGTGCCAGCTCGACAGACCAGAACACTGAAGCTTTCTTT. Translating gives CASSTDQNTEAFF.

The rearrangement links TRBV12-3 or TRBV12-4 to TRBJ2-7, with D perhaps given as TRBD1 or TRBD2 (5 bases each). This CDR3 comprises 14 residues. The germline V and J ends were trimmed by 4 bases and 9 bases, with 19 bases remaining between them. CDR3 in amino acids: CASSSGTAAAWQYF. CDR3 nucleotide sequence: TGTGCCAGCAGTTCGGGGACGGCGGCTGCATGGCAGTACTTC.

The chain is built from TRBV4-2 and TRBJ2-3, with a weak D call TRBD2 (7 bases). Germline V lookup: CDR1 LGHNA, CDR2 YNFKEQ. This CDR3 region has 11 residues. V was trimmed by 5 bases and J by 9 bases, leaving 9 bases between them. The CDR3 DNA reads TGTGCCAGCAGCGGGGGGGCCACGCAGTATTTT. It translates to CASSGGATQYF.

The chain recombines TRBV21-1 with TRBJ1-6; the D segment call TRBD1 is taken from the table without a DNA check. TRBV21-1 is a pseudogene segment. The CDR3 runs to 16 residues. The CDR3 nucleotides are TGTGCCAGCAGCAAAAGGCGCACCTCCTATAATTCACCCCTCCACTTT. It is translated as CASSKRRTSYNSPLHF.

This clonotype was counted a few times. The chain carries TRBV27 and TRBJ2-1; D uncertain. CDR3 size: 15 residues. The V end was cut by 5 bases, the J end by 0 bases, with 11 bases between. Germline V CDR1 and CDR2: MNHEY, SMNVEV (reference sequence). CDR3 in DNA: TGTGCCAGCAGTCCCCGAATGACCTCCTACAATGAGCAGTTCTTC. Translated: CASSPRMTSYNEQFF.

CDR3 region: CASSEEGSYNSPLHF. For the CDR3, the DNA is TGTGCCAGCAGTGAAGAGGGCTCCTATAATTCACCCCTCCACTTT. The J gene is TRBJ1-6, the V gene TRBV2; no reliable D call. The V gene lost 1 base and the J gene lost 0 bases, with 4 bases spanning the gap. CDR1 and CDR2 from the germline V gene are SNHLY and FYNNEI. There are 15 residues in the CDR3.

The V and J genes are TRBV2 and TRBJ1-2; the D is unclear. Germline values: CDR1 SNHLY, CDR2 FYNNEI. The V gene lost 1 base and the J gene lost 8 bases, with 8 bases spanning the gap. The CDR3 spans 12 residues. CDR3 bases: TGTGCCAGCAGTGAAGAGTTTGGCGGCTACACCTTC. Translating gives CASSEEFGGYTF.

The chain couples TRBV20-1 to TRBJ1-6; D ambiguous. The CDR3 runs 14 residues. The V and J ends lost 1 base and 8 bases respectively, with 12 bases between them. The germline gives CDR1 DFQATT, CDR2 SNEGSKA (reference sequence). The CDR3 is CSARVRDSHSPLHF. The CDR3 coding sequence is TGCAGTGCTAGAGTCCGGGATTCCCATTCACCCCTCCACTTT.

CDR3: CASSNSGGRNTEAFF. The CDR3 bases are TGTGCCAGCTCTAATTCAGGGGGACGGAACACTGAAGCTTTCTTT. The J gene is TRBJ1-1, the V gene TRBV18; 7 bases are shared with TRBD1. V was pared by 6 bases and J by 1 base, with 8 bases of the junction left unmatched. This CDR3 has 15 amino acids. Germline V gene lookup returns CDR1 KGHSH and CDR2 LQKENI.

The rearrangement uses TRBV20-1 and TRBJ2-7; tentatively, D is TRBD1 (8 bases). The germline gives CDR1 DFQATT, CDR2 SNEGSKA (reference sequence). The germline V and J ends were trimmed by 6 bases and 3 bases, with 27 bases remaining between them. The CDR3 has 17 residues. The CDR3 is CSAPPGQAGTGYYEQYF. As DNA, the CDR3 is TGCAGTGCCCCCCCGGGACAAGCGGGGACAGGATACTACGAGCAGTACTTC.

The chain employs TRBV2 and TRBJ2-5; D unresolved. The CDR3 runs to 12 residues. Trimming took 7 bases from V and 5 from J, leaving 11 bases between them. CDR1 is SNHLY and CDR2 is FYNNEI in the germline V gene. The CDR3 bases are TGTGCCAGCATCGCAGTGGGGGAGACCCAGTACTTC. Translation gives CASIAVGETQYF.

This clonotype has a handful of counts. The genes are TRBV20-1 and TRBJ2-1, with 13 bases lining up with TRBD2. V shed 5 bases, J shed 9 bases, and the junction held 13 bases outside the gene matches. Per the germline V gene, CDR1 is DFQATT and CDR2 is SNEGSKA (reference sequence). The CDR3 spans 16 residues. Written as DNA, the CDR3 is TGCAGTGCTCACGGCCAAACTAGCGGGAGGGCCGTTGAGCAGTTCTTC. Its translation is CSAHGQTSGRAVEQFF.

This clonotype has ten or more counts. The rearrangement uses TRBV6-5 and TRBJ2-7, with 7 bases aligning to TRBD2. After removal of 2 bases from V and 3 bases from J, the junction contained 1 base not matched to a gene. Germline lookup yields CDR1 MNHEY and CDR2 SVGAGI. The CDR3 is made up of 13 amino acids. Here the CDR3 reads CASSYGGVYEQYF. Here the CDR3 DNA reads TGTGCCAGCAGTTACGGGGGGGTCTACGAGCAGTACTTC.

The chain has TRBV11-2 and TRBJ2-4, with 8 bases aligning to TRBD1. The CDR3 is 17 amino acids. The germline V gene encodes CDR1 SGHAT and CDR2 FQNNGV. The ends lost 5 bases at V and 1 base at J; junction bases unmatched: 10. CDR3 DNA: TGTGCCAGCAGCCCAACTCCCCGGGACAGGGCCAAAAACATTCAGTACTTC. This translates into CASSPTPRDRAKNIQYF.

The chain employs TRBV20-1 and TRBJ1-1; a weak D match, TRBD1 (5 bases). The germline gives CDR1 DFQATT, CDR2 SNEGSKA (reference sequence). This CDR3 region has 11 residues. V was clipped by 3 bases and J by 11 bases, with 13 bases between them. CDR3 sequence: CSARAGPGAFF. CDR3 nucleotide sequence: TGCAGTGCTAGGGCGGGACCCGGGGCTTTCTTT.

V and J are TRBV24-1 and TRBJ2-2, with 14 positions matching TRBD2. CDR1 KGHDR and CDR2 SFDVKD come from the germline V gene. CDR3 length: 19 amino acids. The J segment lost 3 bases and the V segment lost 3 bases, leaving 8 bases of the junction unmatched. CDR3 residues: CATSDIWTSGGSYTGELFF. CDR3 coding DNA: TGTGCCACCAGTGATATATGGACTAGCGGGGGGTCGTACACCGGGGAGCTGTTTTTT.

This clonotype occurred many times. The chain is built from TRBV5-1 and TRBJ1-1; D may be TRBD1 (6 bases). The CDR3 consists of 15 residues. V was pared by 3 bases and J by 5 bases, with 17 bases between. Germline V gene lookup returns CDR1 SGHRS and CDR2 YFSETQ. This CDR3 reads CASSSQGSGGTEAFF. CDR3 DNA sequence: TGCGCCAGCAGCTCCCAGGGGTCGGGAGGAACTGAAGCTTTCTTT.

The V and J genes are TRBV12-3 or TRBV12-4 and TRBJ1-1; D is uncertain. The CDR3 covers 11 residues. V was shortened by 5 bases and J by 4 bases, with 5 bases between the two germline ends. The CDR3 DNA sequence: TGTGCCAGCAGTCCAGCCACTGAAGCTTTCTTT. This gives the protein CASSPATEAFF.